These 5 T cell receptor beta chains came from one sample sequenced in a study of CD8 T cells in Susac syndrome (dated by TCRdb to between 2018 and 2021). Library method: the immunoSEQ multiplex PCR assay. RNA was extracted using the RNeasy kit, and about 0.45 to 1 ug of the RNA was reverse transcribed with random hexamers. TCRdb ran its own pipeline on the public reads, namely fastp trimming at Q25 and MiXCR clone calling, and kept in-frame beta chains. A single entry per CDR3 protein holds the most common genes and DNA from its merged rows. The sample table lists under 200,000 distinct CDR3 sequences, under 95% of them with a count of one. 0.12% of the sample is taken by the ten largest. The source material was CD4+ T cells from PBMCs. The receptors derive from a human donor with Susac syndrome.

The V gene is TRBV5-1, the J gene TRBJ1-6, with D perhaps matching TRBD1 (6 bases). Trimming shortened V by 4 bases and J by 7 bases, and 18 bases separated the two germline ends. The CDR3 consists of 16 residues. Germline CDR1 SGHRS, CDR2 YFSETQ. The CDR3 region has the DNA TGCGCCAGCAGCGGGGGACAAGTTTACGGGAATTCACCCCTCCACTTT. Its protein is CASSGGQVYGNSPLHF.

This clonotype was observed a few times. The CDR3 DNA sequence: TGTGCCAGCAGCCAAGATGGGAAGGGGGGAACTGGGGCCAACGTCCTGACTTTC. It translates to CASSQDGKGGTGANVLTF. V and J are TRBV4-2 and TRBJ2-6; the D call may be TRBD1 or TRBD2 (6 bases each). This CDR3 contains 18 residues. The V end lost 0 bases, the J end lost 2 bases, and 14 bases lay between the germline ends. Germline V CDR1 and CDR2: LGHNA, YNFKEQ.

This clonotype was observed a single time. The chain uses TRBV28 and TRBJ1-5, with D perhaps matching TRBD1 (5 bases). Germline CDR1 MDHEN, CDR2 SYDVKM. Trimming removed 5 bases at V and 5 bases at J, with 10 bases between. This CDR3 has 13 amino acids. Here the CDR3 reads CASSPGGYQPQHF. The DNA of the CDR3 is TGTGCCAGCAGTCCTGGGGGATATCAGCCCCAGCATTTT.

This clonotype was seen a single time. The chain's CDR3 is CASSNAGTGILETQYF. The CDR3 coding sequence is TGTGCCAGCAGCAACGCCGGGACAGGGATATTGGAGACCCAGTACTTC. This chain connects TRBV9 to TRBJ2-5; 9 bases align to TRBD1. Unmatched junction bases numbered 12, after V lost 4 bases and J lost 5 bases. Germline V lookup: CDR1 SGDLS, CDR2 YYNGEE. This CDR3 spans 16 amino acids. The variable domain in full, completed from reference TRBV9 and TRBJ2-5, reads DSGVTQTPKHLITATGQRVTLRCSPRSGDLSVYWYQQSLDQGLQFLIQYYNGEERAKGNILERFSAQQFPDLHSELNLSSLELGDSALYFCASSNAGTGILETQYFGPGTRLLVL.

The CDR3 reads CSAPRGSSEAFF. As DNA, the CDR3 is TGCAGTGCCCCAAGGGGCTCTTCTGAAGCTTTCTTT. The rearrangement uses TRBV20-1 and TRBJ1-1, with TRBD1 as a possible D gene (5 bases). Germline V gene data show CDR1 as DFQATT and CDR2 as SNEGSKA (reference sequence). The length of the CDR3 is 12 residues. Trimming took off 6 bases at V and 6 bases at J, with 14 bases between the two ends.